This TCR beta chain was documented in a study of PD-1 blockade in classical Hodgkin lymphoma. Generated by immunoSEQ multiplex PCR, the TCRdb table keeps only in-frame clones and is missing some. The sample yields approximately 65,000 clones, over 85% seen once. Stated time point: cycle 4 day 1 (C4D1), after about 6 weeks of nivolumab. Every patient experienced relapse after autologous stem cell transplantation, and brentuximab vedotin exposure varied. V lost 6 bases and J 5 bases, leaving 8 bases between the germline ends. The CDR3 is made up of 12 amino acids. Germline loops: CDR1 MDHEN, CDR2 SYDVKM.

The receptor was isolated from a human donor with classical Hodgkin lymphoma. Source: peripheral blood mononuclear cells (PBMCs), taken before the fourth cycle of nivolumab. The rearrangement links TRBV28 to TRBJ2-1; D not certain. In DNA form, the CDR3 reads TGTGCCAGCAGGCTGGCCAACAATGAGCAGTTCTTC. Encoded protein: CASRLANNEQFF.